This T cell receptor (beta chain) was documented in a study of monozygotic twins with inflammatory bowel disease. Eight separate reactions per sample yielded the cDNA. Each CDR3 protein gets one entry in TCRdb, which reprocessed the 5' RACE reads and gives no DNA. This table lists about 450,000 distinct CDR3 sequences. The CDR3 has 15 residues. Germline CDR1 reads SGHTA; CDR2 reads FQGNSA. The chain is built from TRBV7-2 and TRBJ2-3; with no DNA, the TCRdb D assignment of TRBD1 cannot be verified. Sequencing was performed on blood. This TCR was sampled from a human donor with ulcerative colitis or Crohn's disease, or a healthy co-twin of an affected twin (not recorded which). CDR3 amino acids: CASSTGTGGADTQYF.